This T cell receptor beta chain was identified during a study of tumor and adjacent non-tumor tissue in lung cancer. Study-level information: Patients comprised roughly 12 adenocarcinoma, 2 squamous cell carcinoma and 1 small cell lung cancer. Regarding the study as a whole: Patients with more diverse tumor TCRs had worse survival. Tumor tissue had significantly higher TCR diversity than normal lung.

From germline, CDR1 is KGHDR and CDR2 SFDVKD. This CDR3 has 14 residues. Three rounds of nested PCR, following a modified ARM-PCR protocol, produced the TCRbeta library. TCRdb independently ran MiXCR on the multiplex PCR reads; one entry per CDR3 protein. The sample has roughly 43,000 distinct CDR3 sequences; 60% are singletons. Remarks on this clonotype: Its target is unknown. Relative to the germline gene, one junction end is altered; a read error may explain this.

The template was RNA from unsorted bulk tissue. The normal lung tissue was taken more than 3 cm from the tumor edge. V usage is TRBV24-1 and J usage is TRBJ1-5; TRBD1 is a possible D gene (5 bases). The end of the DNA aligns better with TRBJ2-3, so the J call may be wrong. The material sequenced was distant non-tumor lung tissue. This TCR derives from a man in his forties or fifties with non-small cell lung cancer. The CDR3 coding sequence is TGTGCCTCCAGTGACCCGTCTGACAGTTCACCCCAGTATTTT. Encoded protein: CASSDPSDSSPQYF.